These T cell receptor beta chains were read from a single sample in a study of blood T cell repertoires in COVID-19. Method: immunoSEQ multiplex PCR; TCRdb's copy keeps in-frame clones and lacks some. The sample has approximately 12,000 clones, 85% seen once. Sequenced sample: peripheral blood. The receptors derive from a human donor in a cohort sampled during active COVID-19. CDR3s include the opening cysteine and the closing phenylalanine or tryptophan. Each record gives: J gene, V gene, clone size, D gene, CDR3 DNA, CDR3 protein. D genes are given only for firm matches. Clone size is not always given. Where it is, it says once, few, many or a class for expanded clones.

TRBJ2-2,TRBV3-1/TRBV3-2,NA,TRBD1,TGTGCCAGCAGCCAGACCGGGACAGGGACCGGGGAGCTGTTTTTT,CASSQTGTGTGELFF
TRBJ2-7,TRBV18,few,NA,TGTGCCAGCTCACCACGGCCCCCGGAGAGCTCCTACGAGCAGTACTTC,CASSPRPPESSYEQYF
TRBJ2-7,TRBV5-4,once,TRBD1,TGTGCCAGCAGCACGACAGGGGGCGCATCCGCCGAGCAGTACTTC,CASSTTGGASAEQYF
TRBJ1-4,TRBV7-9,NA,TRBD1,TGTGCCAGCAGCTTAAAGGACAGGGGTAATGAAAAACTGTTTTTT,CASSLKDRGNEKLFF
TRBJ2-7,TRBV5-1,once,NA,TGCGCCAGCAGCTTGGTAGGGGCACGGAACGAGCAGTACTTC,CASSLVGARNEQYF
TRBJ1-6,TRBV19,NA,TRBD1,TGTGCCAGTAGTCCGACAGGGGGCTCCTATAATTCACCCCTCCACTTT,CASSPTGGSYNSPLHF
TRBJ2-6,TRBV11-3,NA,NA,TGTGCCAGCAGCTTGGGCAGCTCTGGGGCCAACGTCCTGACTTTC,CASSLGSSGANVLTF
TRBJ1-1,TRBV10-3,NA,NA,TGTGCCATCAGTGATGGGGGAGGGACTGAAGCTTTCTTT,CAISDGGGTEAFF
TRBJ2-7,TRBV9,NA,NA,TGTGCCAGCAGCGTATGTGCGGGAATGGGTTGTGAGCAGTACTTC,CASSVCAGMGCEQYF
TRBJ2-3,TRBV6-1,NA,TRBD2,TGTGCCAGCAGTGACCCCCGGGGGGGAAGGACAGATACGCAGTATTTT,CASSDPRGGRTDTQYF
TRBJ2-3,TRBV29-1,NA,NA,TGCAGCGTTCAGACAGGCGCCCGCACAGATACGCAGTATTTT,CSVQTGARTDTQYF
TRBJ2-3,TRBV6-2/TRBV6-3,NA,TRBD2,TGTGCCAGCAGTTACTCCGGGACTAGCGGGGGGCCGGCAGATACGCAGTATTTT,CASSYSGTSGGPADTQYF
TRBJ2-1,TRBV7-7,NA,TRBD2,TGTGCTAGCAGCCCGCGGGTGGGGCTAGCGGGAGGGGTTGAGCAGTTCTTC,CASSPRVGLAGGVEQFF
TRBJ2-3,TRBV29-1,NA,TRBD1,TGCAGCGCGCGACAGGGGGCCGGAGATACGCAGTATTTT,CSARQGAGDTQYF
TRBJ2-5,TRBV6-6,NA,NA,TGTGCCAGCAGTTACTCGAACGGCCAAGAGACCCAGTACTTC,CASSYSNGQETQYF
TRBJ1-2,TRBV2,NA,NA,TGTGCCAGCAGTGAATCCCGTAACTATGGCTACACCTTC,CASSESRNYGYTF
TRBJ1-1,TRBV19,NA,NA,TGTGCCAGTAGTATAGAGGGGGGCGCGGGAGTTCCCCCTGAAGCTTTCTTT,CASSIEGGAGVPPEAFF
TRBJ1-2,TRBV6-2/TRBV6-3,few,NA,TGTGCCAGCAGTTCGGGGTACTATGGCTACACCTTC,CASSSGYYGYTF
TRBJ1-2,TRBV11-2,NA,NA,TGTGCCAGCAGCCCGCAGGGGTATGGCTACACCTTC,CASSPQGYGYTF
TRBJ2-7,TRBV19,NA,TRBD1,TGTGCCAGTAGTACCGGGACAGCCGAGGGCTACGAGCAGTACTTC,CASSTGTAEGYEQYF
TRBJ2-7,TRBV2,once,NA,TGTGCCAGCAGTTACCTGGAGGACAGACCAGCTTACGAGCAGTACTTC,CASSYLEDRPAYEQYF
TRBJ1-1,TRBV14,once,NA,TGTGCCAGCAGCCAAGAAGCTCTTTTCCCGCAGGCGAACACTGAAGCTTTCTTT,CASSQEALFPQANTEAFF
TRBJ2-6,TRBV28,NA,NA,TGTGCCAGCAGTTTAGGAGGGGCCGGGGCCAACGTCCTGACTTTC,CASSLGGAGANVLTF
TRBJ2-7,TRBV7-9,NA,TRBD1,TGTGCCAGCAGCCCCTCGGACAGGGCCTACGAGCAGTACTTC,CASSPSDRAYEQYF
TRBJ2-1,TRBV11-3,NA,TRBD2,TGTGCCAGCAGCCCGGGGACTAGCGGACGCAATGAGCAGTTCTTC,CASSPGTSGRNEQFF
TRBJ1-2,TRBV7-2,few,TRBD1,TGTGCCAGCAGCCTTACCCCTACAGGGGTCTATGGCTACACCTTC,CASSLTPTGVYGYTF
TRBJ2-5,TRBV7-9,NA,NA,TGTGCCAGCAGCTTAGCGCGTTGGTACGAACGGTGGGAGACCCAGTACTTC,CASSLARWYERWETQYF
TRBJ2-1,TRBV9,NA,TRBD2,TGTGCCAGCAGCGTAGGAATGGAGTCTAGCGGGCATTACAATGAGCAGTTCTTC,CASSVGMESSGHYNEQFF
TRBJ2-5,TRBV5-4,NA,TRBD2,TGTGCCAGCAGCTCGGCGGGGGAGGCAGAGACCCAGTACTTC,CASSSAGEAETQYF
TRBJ2-3,TRBV3-1/TRBV3-2,NA,TRBD2,TGTGCCAGCAGCCAATCCTCCGGGACTAGGCAATATTTT,CASSQSSGTRQYF
TRBJ1-4,TRBV6-5,NA,NA,TGTGCCAGCATCACAGGGACCGCAACTAATGAAAAACTGTTTTTT,CASITGTATNEKLFF
TRBJ1-2,TRBV5-6,NA,TRBD1,TGTGCCAGCAGCCCTGGACAGGGCTATGGCTACACCTTC,CASSPGQGYGYTF
TRBJ1-2,TRBV12-3/TRBV12-4,once,NA,TGTGCCAGCAGTTTTGTGGAGGGTGGCTACACCTTC,CASSFVEGGYTF
TRBJ1-5,TRBV19,few,NA,TGTGCCAGTAGTAACGGGGGGGGCGGTCAGCCCCAGCATTTT,CASSNGGGGQPQHF
TRBJ1-2,TRBV11-3,NA,NA,TGTGCCAGCATCCACCCCAGGGAATCGGGCTATGGCTACACCTTC,CASIHPRESGYGYTF
TRBJ2-3,TRBV7-9,NA,NA,TGTGCCAGCAGTCCCAAACAGGGTAAGGGCACAGATACGCAGTATTTT,CASSPKQGKGTDTQYF
TRBJ2-5,TRBV7-9,NA,NA,TGTGCCAGCAGCTTAGGGGGGGTGATGGGGACCCAGTACTTC,CASSLGGVMGTQYF
TRBJ2-7,TRBV6-7,NA,TRBD2,TGTGCCAGAATCCCGGGACTAGCGGGAGGGCCCTCCTACGAGCAGTACTTC,CARIPGLAGGPSYEQYF
TRBJ1-5,TRBV6-2/TRBV6-3,NA,TRBD1,TGTGCCAGCAGTTACTCCAGGGGGCCAAGTCAGCCCCAGCATTTT,CASSYSRGPSQPQHF
TRBJ2-7,TRBV6-2/TRBV6-3,NA,NA,TGTGCCAGCAGTCCCTATTACGAGCAGTACTTC,CASSPYYEQYF
TRBJ2-2,TRBV5-1,once,NA,TGCGCCAGCAGCTCGGACATATTAAACACCGGGGAGCTGTTTTTT,CASSSDILNTGELFF
TRBJ2-2,TRBV18,NA,TRBD2,TGTGCCAGCTCACCCCGGACTAGGGCTGTCTCCGGGGAGCTGTTTTTT,CASSPRTRAVSGELFF
TRBJ2-3,TRBV9,NA,NA,TGTGCCAGCAGCGGAGCCGCGGGACTTGCAACAGATACGCAGTATTTT,CASSGAAGLATDTQYF
TRBJ2-2,TRBV5-1,few,TRBD1,TGCGCCAGCAGCCGGGACAGCGCCACCGGGGAGCTGTTTTTT,CASSRDSATGELFF
TRBJ1-6,TRBV9,NA,TRBD1,TGTGCCAGCAGCGCCAACAGGGGGACCGGTTCACCCCTCCACTTT,CASSANRGTGSPLHF
TRBJ2-1,TRBV29-1,NA,NA,TGCAGCGCTAAAAGGGACTTCAATGAGCAGTTCTTC,CSAKRDFNEQFF
TRBJ1-1,TRBV7-2,NA,NA,TGTGCCAGCAGCTTAGATCAGCAGGGGACGGCTTTCTTT,CASSLDQQGTAFF
TRBJ2-1,TRBV9,NA,TRBD1,TGTGCCAGCAGCACAGGGGGGACAGGGATCAGTGAGCAGTTCTTC,CASSTGGTGISEQFF
TRBJ2-1,TRBV4-2,NA,NA,TGTGCCAGCAGCCAAGGCGCCCAGCGTGATGAGCAGTTCTTC,CASSQGAQRDEQFF
TRBJ2-3,TRBV5-4,NA,NA,TGTGCCAGCAGCTTGGGACGGGGAGGCACAGATACGCAGTATTTT,CASSLGRGGTDTQYF
TRBJ2-2,TRBV3-1/TRBV3-2,NA,NA,TGTGCCAGCAGCCAAGGCACTAGCAGACGCGGGGAGCTGTTTTTT,CASSQGTSRRGELFF
TRBJ2-1,TRBV10-3,NA,NA,TGTGCCATCAGATCACAGGGGCGGGGTGAGCAGTTCTTC,CAIRSQGRGEQFF
TRBJ1-1,TRBV28,NA,TRBD1,TGTGCCAGCAGATCCGGGACAGGGATGAACACTGAAGCTTTCTTT,CASRSGTGMNTEAFF
TRBJ1-5,TRBV6-1,NA,TRBD1,TGTGCCAGCAGTGAGGGACAGGGGGCGTTAGGGAATCAGCCCCAGCATTTT,CASSEGQGALGNQPQHF
TRBJ2-5,TRBV28,NA,NA,TGTGCCAGCAGCCGGGACATCTTAGAGACCCAGTACTTC,CASSRDILETQYF
TRBJ2-5,TRBV7-9,NA,NA,TGTGCCAGCAGCTTCGGCCGGGAACTCCAGTACTTC,CASSFGRELQYF
TRBJ2-6,TRBV7-2,NA,NA,TGTGCCAGTAGCTTAGGTAGCTCTGGGGCCAACGTCCTGACTTTC,CASSLGSSGANVLTF